This T cell receptor (beta chain) was profiled in a study of PD-L1 blockade in urothelial cancer. The wider study: Blood was tested 3 weeks (second dose) and 6 weeks into treatment.

Between the trimmed V and J ends, which lost 5 bases and 1 base, there was a span of 14 bases. There are 15 residues in the CDR3. Germline CDR1 reads SGHNT; CDR2 reads YENEEA. This clone was detected only a few times. Sequencing used immunoSEQ multiplex PCR; TCRdb keeps in-frame clones, though not all of them. The data contain approximately 48,000 clones, roughly 86% of them singletons. This sequence originates from a man aged 60 to 69 with urothelial cancer. This chain connects TRBV11-3 to TRBJ1-2; a possible D gene is TRBD1 (6 bases). The sequences come from PBMCs, collected around atezolizumab (anti-PD-L1) treatment. This CDR3 is CASSPRDRFNYGYTF. CDR3 bases: TGTGCCAGCAGCCCCCGTGACAGGTTTAACTATGGCTACACCTTC. The complete variable domain, with remaining parts taken from reference TRBV11-3 and TRBJ1-2, reads EAGVVQSPRYKIIEKKQPVAFWCNPISGHNTLYWYLQNLGQGPELLIRYENEEAVDDSQLPKDRFSAERLKGVDSTLKIQPAELGDSAVYLCASSPRDRFNYGYTFGSGTRLTVV.